The entry below gives a single TCR beta chain sequence along with its context. TCR beta libraries were built with iRepertoire HTBI primers and Arm-PCR of CDR3 regions. TCRdb itself ran the multiplex PCR reads through MiXCR, one entry per CDR3 protein. The sample has around 400,000 distinct CDR3 sequences, about a quarter seen once. The data derive from a study of regulatory T cells in long-lasting Graves disease. Time point noted: persistent/refractory GD, antithyroid drugs over 5 years with positive TRAb. The TCR library was made from RNA that had been extracted from PBMCs in TRIzol. Per the germline V gene, CDR1 is SGHTA and CDR2 is FQGNSA. The CDR3 loop spans 13 amino acids. With 6 bases removed from V and 8 bases from J, the gap between germline ends came to 14 bases.

Sequenced here: peripheral blood mononuclear cells (PBMCs), sampled when the disease was refractory, from a patient treated with antithyroid drugs. This chain joins TRBV7-2 and TRBJ1-5; possibly TRBD1 for D (6 bases). The sequence derives from a female donor with Graves disease. The CDR3 nucleotides read TGTGCCAGCAGTTGGACAGCGGAGAAGCCCCAGCATTTT. Protein: CASSWTAEKPQHF.